This T cell receptor (beta chain) was found in a study of immune reconstitution after stem cell transplant in scleroderma (dated by TCRdb to 2016 to 2017). Spanning cysteine to phenylalanine, the CDR3 consists of 13 amino acids. Only the CDR3 DNA stays, 39 bases, in frame from base 1. In the germline V gene (reference sequence), CDR1 corresponds to MNHEY and CDR2 to SMNVEV. The V and J ends are trimmed by 3 bases and 0 bases, leaving 5 bases between them. The protocol used for the library was RT-PCR. TCRdb records Illumina MiSeq as the sequencer. TCRdb cleaned the public reads at Q25 with fastp, built clones with MiXCR and kept in-frame beta chains. Each CDR3 protein appears once, grouped with its most common genes and DNA. This sample is represented by roughly 4,800 distinct CDR3 sequences; 8.5% of them were singletons. The top ten clonotypes cover 4% to 4.5% of the sample. Within its sample, this clonotype is medium-sized (0.01 to 0.1%). Its antigen target is currently unknown. It has no much larger one-base neighbor in the sample; base qualities were not kept.

This specimen was taken before or after autologous hematopoietic stem cell transplantation (not recorded which). The TCR sequence derives from a male donor with systemic sclerosis. In this chain, TRBV27 is recombined with TRBJ1-1, with no reliable assignment of the D segment. CDR3 reads: CASSFSVNTEAFF. The sequenced DNA: TGTGCCAGCAGTTTCTCGGTGAACACTGAAGCTTTCTTT.